This TCR beta chain is from a study of blood T cell repertoires in COVID-19. Germline V lookup: CDR1 SGHNT, CDR2 YENEEA. The CDR3 extends over 18 amino acids. Trimming took 3 bases from V and 0 from J; bases not matched to a gene: 13. Data came from immunoSEQ multiplex PCR; TCRdb stores just in-frame clones and leaves some out. The sample records 300,000 to 350,000 clones, about nine tenths being singletons. Recruits, aged roughly 18 to 95 years, lived in approximately 26 US areas. This chain joins TRBV11-3 and TRBJ2-7; the match to TRBD1 covers 8 bases. Sequencing was done on a sample of PBMCs or T cells enriched from blood (not recorded which). The TCR comes from a woman aged 25-40 years who had been exposed to COVID-19. The CDR3 region is CASSFPPQRTGISYEQYF. The DNA for the CDR3 is TGTGCCAGCAGCTTCCCACCCCAGAGGACAGGGATCTCCTACGAGCAGTACTTC.